Below are 9 T cell receptor beta chains sequenced from a single sample in a study of T cells after posttransplantation cyclophosphamide. Clones were read by immunoSEQ multiplex PCR, and TCRdb kept only the in-frame ones, dropping some. This sample has about 20,000 clones, with under 99% found just once. The naive gate required viable CD3+CD4+ or CD3+CD8+ cells with CCR7+CD45RA+CD45RO-CD95-CD27+CD28+ phenotype. Sequenced sample: naive CD4+ T cells sorted from PBMCs. The receptors shown here come from a man aged 35 to 55 in good health, CMV-negative, and a related stem cell transplant donor.

The chain joins TRBV28 to TRBJ2-5; D is unclear. Gene TRBJ2-7 matches the end of the DNA better, so the J call may be wrong. CDR1 is MDHEN and CDR2 is SYDVKM in the germline V gene. CDR3 length equals 12 residues. DNA of the CDR3: TGTGCCAGCAGTTTATCTCCGGTCGAGCAGTACTTC. It is translated as CASSLSPVEQYF.

DNA for the CDR3: TGTGCCAGCAGCTTTTCTCGAACAGGGAGGGACGAGCAGTACTTC. Protein: CASSFSRTGRDEQYF. This chain connects TRBV7-9 to TRBJ2-7; D is possibly TRBD2 (7 bases). The germline V gene encodes CDR1 SEHNR and CDR2 FQNEAQ (reference sequence). This CDR3 is built from 15 residues. V lost 3 bases and J 5 bases, leaving 17 bases between the germline ends.

This chain connects TRBV29-1 to TRBJ2-1, with a weak D call TRBD1 (6 bases). The germline V gene has CDR1 SQVTM and CDR2 ANQGSEA. The CDR3 covers 14 residues. V lost 6 bases, J lost 0 bases, and 12 bases lay in between. The CDR3 DNA reads TGCAGCGTCAAGTACAGGGTCTCCTACAATGAGCAGTTCTTC. The encoded protein is CSVKYRVSYNEQFF.

A single count supports this clone. The rearrangement uses TRBV15 and TRBJ2-1; a possible D gene is TRBD2 (5 bases). V lost 6 bases and J lost 0, with 18 bases in between. Per germline, CDR1 LNHNV and CDR2 YYDKDF (reference sequence). This CDR3 is built from 17 residues. CDR3 nucleotide sequence: TGTGCCACCAGGAGGACTTCGACGTTTAGCTCCTACAATGAGCAGTTCTTC. Its translation is CATRRTSTFSSYNEQFF.

The rearrangement joins TRBV7-2 to TRBJ2-6; 9 nucleotides align to TRBD2. Germline V gene lookup returns CDR1 SGHTA and CDR2 FQGNSA. J was trimmed by 2 bases and V by 5 bases; bases with no gene match: 4. The CDR3 consists of 16 residues. DNA of the CDR3: TGTGCCAGCAGCCATAGCGGGGGACCTGGGGCCAACGTCCTGACTTTC. It yields the protein CASSHSGGPGANVLTF. Full variable domain (remainder filled in from reference TRBV7-2 and TRBJ2-6): GAGVSQSPSNKVTEKGKDVELRCDPISGHTALYWYRQSLGQGLEFLIYFQGNSAPDKSGLPSDRFSAERTGGSVSTLTIQRTQQEDSAVYLCASSHSGGPGANVLTFGAGSRLTVL.

V gene TRBV19 combines with J gene TRBJ1-5; TRBD1 might be the D (6 bases). Germline lookup yields CDR1 LNHDA and CDR2 SQIVND (reference sequence). This CDR3 region has 16 residues. The V end was cut by 3 bases, the J end by 0 bases, with 12 bases between. CDR3 amino acids: CASSISGAHSNQPQHF. CDR3 sequence (DNA): TGTGCCAGTAGTATCTCAGGGGCGCATAGCAATCAGCCCCAGCATTTT.

The chain links TRBV9 to TRBJ2-1, with 9 bases fitting TRBD2. CDR1 is SGDLS, CDR2 YYNGEE, per germline. The V gene end was trimmed by 3 bases and the J gene end by 1 base; junction bases not matched to a gene: 2. The CDR3 has 15 amino acids. Written as DNA, the CDR3 is TGTGCCAGCAGCGGCGGGAGGGCTTCCTACAATGAGCAGTTCTTC. Protein sequence: CASSGGRASYNEQFF.

The rearrangement links TRBV6-5 to TRBJ2-7; 7 nucleotides align to TRBD2. CDR1 is MNHEY, CDR2 SVGAGI, per germline. This CDR3 comprises 14 residues. The junction had 4 bases not matched to a gene; V was cut back by 5 bases and J by 0 bases. CDR3: CASSSGINSYEQYF. The CDR3 DNA reads TGTGCCAGCAGTAGCGGGATCAACTCCTACGAGCAGTACTTC.

The genes are TRBV27 and TRBJ1-1; TRBD1 matches at 7 bases. V was pared by 6 bases and J by 5 bases, with 6 bases of the junction left unmatched. This CDR3 has 13 residues. In germline, CDR1 is MNHEY, CDR2 SMNVEV (reference sequence). As DNA, the CDR3 is TGTGCCAGCAGCTGGGACAGTGAGACTGAAGCTTTCTTT. Residues: CASSWDSETEAFF.